The following is a T cell receptor beta chain sequence with its context. Its cognate antigen is unknown. At the DNA level, this CDR3 is encoded by other sequences in the same sample as well. V was shortened by 7 bases and J by 0 bases, with 11 bases between the two germline ends. Per germline, CDR1 SGHTA and CDR2 FQGNSA. The CDR3 has 14 residues. These data are taken from a study of shared clonotypes between healthy human individuals. Across the whole study: Plates per donor: three CD4 naive, three CD4 memory, two CD8 naive, one CD8 memory.

Study findings and constraints: Estimated richness values were generally larger in naive subsets than in memory subsets.

At a deep level, the assay was run. TCRdb keeps only in-frame clones here, not all; method: immunoSEQ multiplex PCR. Among a few million clones listed, almost 96% were seen once. V and J are TRBV7-2 and TRBJ2-3; D possibly uses TRBD1 or TRBD2 (6 bases each). The material sequenced was naive CD4+ T cells sorted from blood. As to subset: CD45RA+ positively selected. This clonotype originated in a man in his late teens or twenties in good health. The CDR3 is CASTRGGSTDTQYF. As DNA, the CDR3 is TGTGCCAGCACCAGGGGAGGAAGCACAGATACGCAGTATTTT.